This entry describes one TCR beta chain. Its antigen is still unknown. Base qualities are not at hand, and no much larger clone is one base apart. To make first-strand cDNA, Superscript III was used along with a set of TRAV- and TRBV-specific primers so that both the TCRalpha and TCRbeta chains were covered. TCRs were amplified for about 20 PCR cycles with Phusion, using a constant-region primer paired with the adapter attached to the V primers. The isolated mRNA was amplified using the MessageAmp II aRNA Amplification Kit, with in vitro transcription performed for less than 20 hours at 37 degrees C. The Dynabeads mRNA DIRECT Purification Kit was used to isolate the mRNA for TCR sequencing. Indexed Illumina adapters were added in a second Phusion PCR of about 26 cycles, and the PCR products were purified with AMPure XP beads. As for the authors' bioinformatics: Using custom Perl scripts, TCR sequences that encoded the same protein were pooled, out-of-frame sequences were dropped, and the abundance of each clonotype was calculated. TCR sequences supported by only a single read were excluded from analysis. Among the metrics used to describe the repertoires were Shannon entropy, Gini index, clonality, richness, and the frequency of TCRs shared between repertoires. The raw public reads went through TCRdb reprocessing: fastp at Q25, MiXCR clone calling, in-frame beta chains kept. Rows merge per CDR3 protein into single entries with the most common DNA and genes. These V and J calls rely on TCRdb rather than the paper's analysis. The sample contains roughly 17,000 distinct CDR3 sequences, 70% of them found a single time. The biggest ten clones account for about 6% of the sample.

This record comes from a study of low-dose radiotherapy and immunotherapy resistance in tumors (dated by TCRdb to between 2021 and 2022). Concerning the study at large: In Cohort 1, each fraction delivered 0.5 Gy every 2 weeks, and the prescribed total PTV dose was 6.5 Gy. Patients in Cohort 2 were given 1 Gy per fraction every two weeks, for a total of 13 Gy across 26 weeks. Nivolumab and ipilimumab were both given intravenously, with nivolumab at a 240 mg flat dose every two weeks and ipilimumab at 1 mg/kg every six weeks. Cyclophosphamide 200 mg/m2 was administered intravenously every two weeks, one day before each radiation and immunotherapy administration. Starting on cycle 1 day 1, patients took 300 mg of aspirin by mouth once daily for four cycles. The trial did not randomize participants into treatment groups. The translational analysis covered eight patients: three from the first dose cohort and the first five from the second dose cohort.

The donors took part in RACIN, a single-arm, phase I, dose-escalation trial that combined nivolumab, ipilimumab, aspirin, low-dose cyclophosphamide and low-dose radiotherapy. Patients were eligible if they had advanced solid tumors that were TIL-negative. This clonotype was sampled from a human donor with advanced metastatic prostate, ovarian, gallbladder or colorectal cancer (not recorded which). This table probably holds off-target reads from a library built for another chain.

Here is the DNA: TGTGCCAGCTCGCCGGGATTGGCCTACTCTGGGGCCAACGTCCTGACTTTC. This sequence encodes CASSPGLAYSGANVLTF. This chain joins TRBV18 to TRBJ2-6; D gene: possibly TRBD2, on 5 matching bases. In the germline V gene, CDR1 corresponds to KGHSH and CDR2 to LQKENI. Including the terminal cysteine and phenylalanine, the CDR3 comprises 17 residues. The CDR3 DNA has 51 bases and is translated from base 1. V lost 6 bases and J lost 0 bases; the stretch between them is 15 bases long.